These T cell receptor beta chains were read from a single sample in a study of blood T cell repertoires in COVID-19. This table comes from immunoSEQ multiplex PCR, and its TCRdb copy is limited to in-frame clones, with some not included. Of approximately 280,000 clones in the sample, around 84% are singletons; the top ten hold approximately 5%. Specimen: PBMCs or T cells enriched from blood (not recorded which). All receptors come from a man between 35 and 55 years old who had been exposed to COVID-19. Both conserved end residues are part of each CDR3. D genes are given only for firm matches. Clone size appears in some rows only: once, few, many, or a class for an expanded clone.

D gene | J gene | V gene | clone size | CDR3 DNA | CDR3 protein
TRBD1 | TRBJ2-1 | TRBV2 | NA | TGTGCCAGCCGGACAGGACTCTCCTACAATGAGCAGTTCTTC | CASRTGLSYNEQFF
NA | TRBJ1-4 | TRBV7-5 | NA | TGTGTCAGAAGCCTTCGCTGTCCCGGGACAGGGACCAGACTGTTTTTT | CVRSLRCPGTGTRLFF
NA | TRBJ2-3 | TRBV19 | once | TGTGCCAGTAGTAGACAGACCACAGATACGCAGTATTTT | CASSRQTTDTQYF
NA | TRBJ1-2 | TRBV7-9 | NA | TGTGCCAGCAGCCCCCAGGCGACCTATGGCTACACCTTC | CASSPQATYGYTF
TRBD2 | TRBJ2-7 | TRBV10-3 | NA | TGTGCCATCAGTAAACTAGCGGGCCTCTCCTACGAGCAGTACTTC | CAISKLAGLSYEQYF
NA | TRBJ2-3 | TRBV9 | once | TGTGCCAGCAGCGTAGGCCCGGGGTTCACAGATACGCAGTATTTT | CASSVGPGFTDTQYF
NA | TRBJ1-3 | TRBV23-1 | NA | TGCGCCAGCACCCCGAAGGCACCGGGATACTCTGGAAACACCATATATTTT | CASTPKAPGYSGNTIYF
NA | TRBJ1-2 | TRBV15 | few | TGTGCCACCAGCAGAGATGGGGGGGGCTATGGCTACACCTTC | CATSRDGGGYGYTF
NA | TRBJ1-1 | TRBV3-1/TRBV3-2 | NA | TGTGCCAGCAGCCAAGTGAGGACTACTGAAGCTTTCTTT | CASSQVRTTEAFF
TRBD1 | TRBJ1-6 | TRBV27 | NA | TGTGCCAGCAGATACGGACAGGGAAATTCACCCCTCCACTTT | CASRYGQGNSPLHF
NA | TRBJ1-2 | TRBV25-1 | few | TGTGCCAGCAGTGAAGACAGCTGGGTAGAAGGCTACACCTTC | CASSEDSWVEGYTF
TRBD1 | TRBJ2-2 | TRBV7-9 | NA | TGTGCCAGCAGCTTCATGAGGGGGCGCGGGGAGCTGTTTTTT | CASSFMRGRGELFF
TRBD1 | TRBJ1-6 | TRBV11-3 | NA | TGTGCCAGCAGCACGTCGGGGACAGATACCAGCTCCTATAATTCACCCCTCCACTTT | CASSTSGTDTSSYNSPLHF
NA | TRBJ1-5 | TRBV6-5 | NA | TGTGCCAGCAGGCCGGGGACACCTCCGAATCAGCCCCAGCATTTT | CASRPGTPPNQPQHF
TRBD1 | TRBJ1-2 | TRBV27 | once | TGTGCCAGCGGATTCGGGACAGGGGGACGAATCTATGGCTACACCTTC | CASGFGTGGRIYGYTF
NA | TRBJ2-4 | TRBV6-1 | NA | TGTGCCAGCAGTGAAGCGTCTCTAGCCAAAAACATTCAGTACTTC | CASSEASLAKNIQYF
NA | TRBJ1-6 | TRBV3-1/TRBV3-2 | few | TGTGCCAGCAGCCGCAGTAATGGACAACATAATTCACCCCTCCACTTT | CASSRSNGQHNSPLHF
NA | TRBJ1-1 | TRBV11-2 | NA | TGTGCCAGCAGCTTAGTTCTGGGAGACCGGACTGAAGCTTTCTTT | CASSLVLGDRTEAFF
NA | TRBJ2-2 | TRBV5-6 | few | TGTGCCAGCAGCTTGGGCTCGTCGGGGACCGGGGAGCTGTTTTTT | CASSLGSSGTGELFF
NA | TRBJ1-5 | TRBV12-3/TRBV12-4 | NA | TGTGCCAGCGGACGGGATTATCAGCCCCAGCATTTT | CASGRDYQPQHF
NA | TRBJ1-4 | TRBV10-1 | few | TGCGCCAGCAGTGAACGAGAAGGACATGGAAAACTGTTTTTT | CASSEREGHGKLFF
NA | TRBJ2-1 | TRBV27 | NA | TGTGCCAGCAGTAAACAGGAGAATGAGCAGTTCTTC | CASSKQENEQFF
NA | TRBJ2-5 | TRBV28 | few | TGTGCCAGCACCCCCCCTGGGCTCAGGGAGACCCAGTACTTC | CASTPPGLRETQYF
TRBD1 | TRBJ1-2 | TRBV6-5 | NA | TGTGCCAGCAGTTACGCACAGGGGTCGGGCTACACCTTC | CASSYAQGSGYTF
NA | TRBJ1-3 | TRBV20-1 | NA | TGCAGTGTAGTCTCTGGAAACACCATATATTTT | CSVVSGNTIYF
NA | TRBJ1-4 | TRBV7-6 | NA | TGTGCCAGCACCTTCGGGTCCACGACGATAAATGAAAAACTGTTTTTT | CASTFGSTTINEKLFF
NA | TRBJ2-7 | TRBV11-2 | NA | TGTGCCAGCAGCCGGACGGGACAATACTACGAGCAGTACTTC | CASSRTGQYYEQYF
NA | TRBJ2-5 | TRBV30 | NA | TGTGCCGTCGGGCCGGCGGGACAAGAGACCCAGTACTTC | CAVGPAGQETQYF
NA | TRBJ1-1 | TRBV7-9 | NA | TGTGCCAGCAGCTTGGGCCTAGGCGGGGCCACTGAAGCTTTCTTT | CASSLGLGGATEAFF
TRBD2 | TRBJ2-1 | TRBV7-6 | NA | TGTGCCAGCAGCTCCATAGCGGGGGAGCAGTTCTTC | CASSSIAGEQFF
TRBD2 | TRBJ2-1 | TRBV14 | NA | TGTGCCAGCAGCCAAGCGGGAGGAGGTGGTGAGCAGTTCTTC | CASSQAGGGGEQFF
NA | TRBJ2-7 | TRBV2 | few | TGTGCCAGCAGTGTAAGTCCTCAGGCAGGCGAGCAGTACTTC | CASSVSPQAGEQYF
TRBD2 | TRBJ2-1 | TRBV5-1 | NA | TGCGCCAGCAGCCCCCAACTAGCGGGAACCTACAATGAGCAGTTCTTC | CASSPQLAGTYNEQFF
NA | TRBJ1-1 | TRBV9 | once | TGTGCCAGCAGCACCGGAGGGAGGGCGAACACTGAAGCTTTCTTT | CASSTGGRANTEAFF
NA | TRBJ1-5 | TRBV6-5 | few | TGTGCCAGCAGTTACAGCCGTCATAGCAATCAGCCCCAGCATTTT | CASSYSRHSNQPQHF
NA | TRBJ1-1 | TRBV11-3 | NA | TGTGCCAGCAGCCCGGGTCCGGGTCGAGAAGCTTTCTTT | CASSPGPGREAFF
TRBD2 | TRBJ2-1 | TRBV24-1 | NA | TGTGCCACCAGTGACCCCGGTAGAAGTGTAGCGGGAGTAACGAATGAGCAGTTCTTC | CATSDPGRSVAGVTNEQFF
TRBD1 | TRBJ1-1 | TRBV2 | NA | TGTGCCAGCAGTGATACTCGGACAGGCCGGGGAGCTTTCTTT | CASSDTRTGRGAFF
NA | TRBJ1-2 | TRBV30 | NA | TGTGCCTGGATCAGGGACTATGGCTACACCTTC | CAWIRDYGYTF
NA | TRBJ2-7 | TRBV6-5 | once | TGTGCCAGCAGTTTTAACAGGGCCTACGAGCAGTACTTC | CASSFNRAYEQYF
NA | TRBJ2-2 | TRBV19 | NA | TGTGCCAGTACCTTGGGCCGGAACACCGGGGAGCTGTTTTTT | CASTLGRNTGELFF
TRBD1 | TRBJ2-1 | TRBV14 | NA | TGTGCCAGCAGCCCGGGACAGGGGGCAAGGGAGCAGTTCTTC | CASSPGQGAREQFF